The TCR beta chain described here comes from a study of CD8+ T cells in alopecia areata. Study at large: Patients in the treated group were given tofacitinib by mouth, 5 to 10 mg twice a day. Notes on the study in general: Tofacitinib delivered significant drops in scalp clonality and in expanded CD8+ clones among the top 100.

Comment on this clone: Its specificity is unknown.

The treatment denotes: oral pan-JAK inhibitor, 5-10 mg twice daily. Lesional scalp tissue (obtained by punch biopsy) and peripheral blood were collected from alopecia areata patients. Trimming shortened V by 0 bases and J by 7 bases, and 15 bases separated the two germline ends. Germline V gene sequence: CDR1 GTSNPN, CDR2 SVGIG (reference sequence). The CDR3 is made up of 14 amino acids. cDNA serving as the sequencing template came from extracted, reverse transcribed RNA. Method: immunoSEQ multiplex PCR; TCRdb's copy keeps in-frame clones and lacks some. This sample has about 190,000 clones; about 60% occur once, and the top ten carry around 0.69%.

The sample was CD4+ T cells sorted from blood, taken at week 4, from a patient treated with tofacitinib. This chain joins TRBV30 and TRBJ1-2; perhaps TRBD1 as D (6 bases). The sequence derives from a human donor with alopecia areata. In nucleotides, the CDR3 is TGTGCCTGGAGTGTAGGATACAGGGTGGTTGGCTACACCTTC. Its protein is CAWSVGYRVVGYTF.